These 20 T cell receptor beta chains were sequenced from one sample in a study of cytomegalovirus exposure and HLA in healthy donors. The PCR was carried out with 60 Vbeta primers and 13 Jbeta primers. Data came from immunoSEQ multiplex PCR; TCRdb stores just in-frame clones and leaves some out. The repertoire consists of tens of thousands of clones, with roughly 78% occurring once and the leading ten covering 9.7%. What was sequenced was PBMCs. These receptors came from a middle-aged man in good health and CMV-seronegative.

The chain employs TRBV28 and TRBJ2-1, with TRBD2 matching 9 bases. The CDR3 totals 15 residues. Germline assignment: CDR1 MDHEN and CDR2 SYDVKM. After removal of 3 bases from V and 5 bases from J, the junction contained 5 bases not matched to a gene. The CDR3 reads CASSLAGGPHNEQFF. The CDR3 DNA reads TGTGCCAGCAGTTTGGCGGGAGGGCCCCACAATGAGCAGTTCTTC.

The CDR3 DNA reads as TGTGCCAGCAGTTACATCGGGAGGCAAGAGCAGTACTTC. Protein sequence: CASSYIGRQEQYF. The chain uses TRBV6-6 and TRBJ2-7; 7 positions match TRBD2. In germline, CDR1 is MNHNY, CDR2 SVGAGI (reference sequence). The CDR3 runs to 13 residues. The trim removed 2 bases at V and 7 bases at J, leaving 5 bases unmatched.

V is TRBV6-5 and J is TRBJ1-1; D unclear. The CDR3 sequence is 12 residues long. The germline V gene encodes CDR1 MNHEY and CDR2 SVGAGI. The V gene lost 6 bases and the J gene lost 4 bases, with 9 bases spanning the gap. The CDR3 sequence is CASRDRGTEAFF. In DNA, the CDR3 is TGTGCCAGCAGGGACCGGGGCACTGAAGCTTTCTTT.

V and J are TRBV9 and TRBJ2-3, with TRBD1 matching 7 bases. The CDR3 runs to 17 residues. V gave up 4 bases and J gave up 2 bases; unmatched junction bases: 13. Germline CDR1 and CDR2: SGDLS and YYNGEE. The CDR3 reads CASSPGGTGRTTDTQYF. In nucleotides, the CDR3 is TGTGCCAGCAGCCCAGGGGGTACAGGGAGAACCACAGATACGCAGTATTTT.

The rearrangement uses TRBV5-1 and TRBJ2-1; 11 positions match TRBD2. V lost 1 base, J lost 9 bases, and 9 bases stayed unmatched. This CDR3 region has 16 residues. Germline V gene data show CDR1 as SGHRS and CDR2 as YFSETQ. The CDR3 reads CASSLIVAGGLGEQFF. The CDR3 DNA is TGCGCCAGCAGCTTGATCGTAGCGGGAGGGCTCGGTGAGCAGTTCTTC. Looking up the rest from reference TRBV5-1 and TRBJ2-1 gives the full variable domain: KAGVTQTPRYLIKTRGQQVTLSCSPISGHRSVSWYQQTPGQGLQFLFEYFSETQRNKGNFPGRFSGRQFSNSRSEMNVSTLELGDSALYLCASSLIVAGGLGEQFFGPGTRLTVL.

DNA for the CDR3: TGCGCCAGCAGTCCTCGGACAGAAATTTACGAGCAGTACTTC. Its protein product is CASSPRTEIYEQYF. V and J are TRBV4-1 and TRBJ2-7, with a weak D call TRBD1 (6 bases). Germline CDR1 and CDR2: MGHRA and YSYEKL. The CDR3 totals 14 residues. The V gene lost 6 bases and the J gene lost 4 bases, with 16 bases spanning the gap.

The chain recombines TRBV5-4 with TRBJ2-7; weak D call: TRBD1 (5 bases). V lost 0 bases and J 5 bases, leaving 9 bases between the germline ends. The CDR3 extends over 13 amino acids. The V gene's germline CDR1 is SGHNT and CDR2 YYREEE (reference sequence). CDR3 nucleotide sequence: TGTGCCAGCAGCTTGGATCGCAGGGACGAGCAGTACTTC. Translation gives CASSLDRRDEQYF.

V usage is TRBV7-6 and J usage is TRBJ2-2; perhaps TRBD2 as D (5 bases). CDR3 length: 13 amino acids. In germline, CDR1 is SGHVS, CDR2 FNYEAQ. The V and J ends lost 5 bases and 9 bases respectively, with 13 bases between them. The CDR3 loop reads CASSPGLARELFF. The CDR3 region has the DNA TGTGCCAGCAGCCCCGGACTGGCTAGGGAGCTGTTTTTT.

The V gene is TRBV15, the J gene TRBJ2-2, with D perhaps TRBD1 (6 bases). With 0 bases removed from V and 1 base from J, the gap between germline ends came to 9 bases. Looked up from germline, CDR1 is LNHNV and CDR2 is YYDKDF (reference sequence). The CDR3 runs to 16 residues. CDR3 region: CATSRERGRNTGELFF. CDR3 in DNA: TGTGCCACCAGCAGAGAAAGGGGGAGGAACACCGGGGAGCTGTTTTTT.

The chain couples TRBV27 to TRBJ2-7; 9 bases match TRBD1. J lost 5 bases, V lost 5 bases, and 1 base had no gene match. CDR3 size: 12 residues. Germline CDR1 is MNHEY and CDR2 is SMNVEV (reference sequence). This CDR3 reads CASSGTGHEQYF. In DNA, the CDR3 is TGTGCCAGCAGTGGGACAGGGCACGAGCAGTACTTC.

The V and J genes are TRBV9 and TRBJ2-7; TRBD2 matches 9 bases. Trimming removed 1 base from V and 3 bases from J; junction bases left unmatched: 8. The CDR3 contains 16 residues. Germline CDR1 is SGDLS and CDR2 is YYNGEE. In DNA, the CDR3 is TGTGCCAGCAGCGTAATTGGCGGGACTAGCATCTACGAGCAGTACTTC. Its translation: CASSVIGGTSIYEQYF.

The chain employs TRBV5-1 and TRBJ2-2, with D unresolved. The CDR3 spans 14 residues. The germline gives CDR1 SGHRS, CDR2 YFSETQ. The V end lost 5 bases, the J end lost 1 base, and 9 bases lay between the germline ends. The CDR3 loop reads CASRVQVNTGELFF. As DNA, the CDR3 is TGCGCCAGCAGGGTGCAGGTGAACACCGGGGAGCTGTTTTTT.

The chain uses TRBV21-1 and TRBJ2-7; the D call of TRBD2 is as the table states it, not checked on the DNA. TRBV21-1 is tagged as a pseudogene. The CDR3 has 13 amino acids. The CDR3 reads CASSGGDSYEQYF. In nucleotides, the CDR3 is TGTGCCAGCAGCGGCGGGGACTCCTACGAGCAGTACTTC.

The chain couples TRBV20-1 to TRBJ1-4, with 9 bases fitting TRBD1. CDR1 is DFQATT and CDR2 is SNEGSKA in the germline V gene (reference sequence). V lost 7 bases to trimming and J lost 8 bases; unmatched junction nucleotides: 2. The CDR3 has 11 residues. CDR3 region: CSGGQGEKLFF. The CDR3, as DNA: TGCAGTGGGGGACAGGGCGAAAAACTGTTTTTT.

Only one count was recorded for this clone. This rearrangement joins TRBV21-1 to TRBJ2-3; the D call TRBD2 from the table was never checked on the DNA. TRBV21-1 is deemed a pseudogene. There are 18 residues in the CDR3. In nucleotides, the CDR3 is TGTGCCAGCAGCTACCGGGACTCACGCCCAACCGGGACAGATACGCAGTATTTT. This translates into CASSYRDSRPTGTDTQYF.

A word on this clone: The junction departs from germline at one end; a sequencing error may be responsible. The gene calls are TRBV7-6 and TRBJ2-2, with 8 bases matching TRBD2. Germline V gene lookup returns CDR1 SGHVS and CDR2 FNYEAQ. The CDR3 contains 12 residues. The CDR3 loop is CASRPDGGGLFF. The CDR3 DNA is TGTGCCAGCAGACCAGACGGGGGGGGGCTGTTTTTT.

In its sample, this clone was seen once. V is TRBV6-5 and J is TRBJ1-3; no clear D. Trimming removed 6 bases from V and 2 bases from J, with 14 bases in between. The germline V gene encodes CDR1 MNHEY and CDR2 SVGAGI. The CDR3 runs 15 residues. The CDR3 region is CASSARGSTGNTIYF. Here the CDR3 DNA reads TGTGCCAGCAGCGCCAGAGGTTCCACTGGAAACACCATATATTTT.

This chain connects TRBV27 to TRBJ1-1; TRBD1 matches at 7 bases. This CDR3 spans 16 amino acids. Germline V gene sequence: CDR1 MNHEY, CDR2 SMNVEV (reference sequence). Trimming took 6 bases from V and 4 from J; bases not matched to a gene: 14. The CDR3 is CASSPTSTGARTEAFF. In DNA form, the CDR3 reads TGTGCCAGCAGCCCAACCTCAACAGGGGCCCGCACTGAAGCTTTCTTT.

This clone was observed a handful of times. The chain links TRBV2 to TRBJ2-2, with a weak D call TRBD1 (6 bases). Germline V gene data show CDR1 as SNHLY and CDR2 as FYNNEI. This CDR3 is 15 amino acids long. The V and J ends lost 6 bases and 6 bases respectively, with 17 bases between them. CDR3 protein: CASSLGAGVSGELFF. CDR3 coding DNA: TGTGCCAGCAGCTTAGGTGCAGGGGTGTCCGGGGAGCTGTTTTTT.

The chain is built from TRBV25-1 and TRBJ2-3, with 14 bases identical to TRBD2. V was clipped by 6 bases and J by 6 bases; unmatched bases: 8. Germline CDR1 and CDR2: MGHDK and SYGVNS. The CDR3 length is 16 residues. CDR3 sequence reads: CASSSGTSGRSDTQYF. For the CDR3, the DNA is TGTGCCAGCAGCTCCGGGACTAGCGGGAGATCGGATACGCAGTATTTT. The complete variable domain, with remaining parts taken from reference TRBV25-1 and TRBJ2-3, reads EADIYQTPRYLVIGTGKKITLECSQTMGHDKMYWYQQDPGMELHLIHYSYGVNSTEKGDLSSESTVSRIRTEHFPLTLESARPSHTSQYLCASSSGTSGRSDTQYFGPGTRLTVL.